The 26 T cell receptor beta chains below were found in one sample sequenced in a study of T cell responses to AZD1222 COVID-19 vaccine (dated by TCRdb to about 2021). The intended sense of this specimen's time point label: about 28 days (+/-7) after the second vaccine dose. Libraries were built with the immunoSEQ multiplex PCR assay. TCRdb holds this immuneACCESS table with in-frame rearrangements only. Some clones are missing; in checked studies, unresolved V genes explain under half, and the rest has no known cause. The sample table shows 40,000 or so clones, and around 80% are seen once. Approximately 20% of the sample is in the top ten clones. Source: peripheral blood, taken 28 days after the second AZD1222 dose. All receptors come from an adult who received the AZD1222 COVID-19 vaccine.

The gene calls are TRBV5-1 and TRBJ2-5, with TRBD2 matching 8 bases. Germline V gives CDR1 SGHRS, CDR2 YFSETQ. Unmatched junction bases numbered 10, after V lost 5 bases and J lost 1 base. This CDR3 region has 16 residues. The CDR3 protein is CASRSGGPPSQETQYF. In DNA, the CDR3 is TGCGCCAGCAGAAGCGGGGGCCCACCGAGCCAAGAGACCCAGTACTTC.

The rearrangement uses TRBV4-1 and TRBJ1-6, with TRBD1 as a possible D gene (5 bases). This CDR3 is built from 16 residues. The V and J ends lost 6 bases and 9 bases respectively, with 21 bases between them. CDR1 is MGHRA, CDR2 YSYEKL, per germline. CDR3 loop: CASRLDQGSQSSPLHF. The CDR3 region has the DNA TGCGCCAGCAGGCTTGACCAGGGAAGCCAAAGTTCACCCCTCCACTTT.

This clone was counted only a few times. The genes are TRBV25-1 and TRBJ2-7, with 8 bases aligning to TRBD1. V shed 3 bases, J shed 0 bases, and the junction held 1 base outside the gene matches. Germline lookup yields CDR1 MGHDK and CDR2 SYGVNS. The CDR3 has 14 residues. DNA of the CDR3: TGTGCCAGCAGTGACGACAGGGGCTCCTACGAGCAGTACTTC. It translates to CASSDDRGSYEQYF.

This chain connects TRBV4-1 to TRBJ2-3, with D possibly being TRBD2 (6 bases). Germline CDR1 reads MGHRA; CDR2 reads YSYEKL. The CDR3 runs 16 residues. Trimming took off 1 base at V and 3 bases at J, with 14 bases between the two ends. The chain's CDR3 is CASSQVGGARTDTQYF. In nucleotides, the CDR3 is TGCGCCAGCAGCCAAGTGGGGGGTGCGAGAACAGATACGCAGTATTTT.

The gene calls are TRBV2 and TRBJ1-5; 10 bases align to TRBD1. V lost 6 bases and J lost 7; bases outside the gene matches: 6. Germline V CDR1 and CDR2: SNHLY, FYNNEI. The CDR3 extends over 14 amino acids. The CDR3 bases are TGTGCCAGCAGGGGACAGGGGTTGCGACAGCCCCAGCATTTT. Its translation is CASRGQGLRQPQHF.

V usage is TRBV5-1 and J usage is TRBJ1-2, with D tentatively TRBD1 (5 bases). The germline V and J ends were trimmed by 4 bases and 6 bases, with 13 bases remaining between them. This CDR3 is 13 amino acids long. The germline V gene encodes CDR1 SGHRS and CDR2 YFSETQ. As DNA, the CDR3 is TGCGCCAGCAGCCTTGCAGGGCTCCATGGCTACACCTTC. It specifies CASSLAGLHGYTF. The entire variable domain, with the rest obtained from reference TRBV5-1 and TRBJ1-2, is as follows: KAGVTQTPRYLIKTRGQQVTLSCSPISGHRSVSWYQQTPGQGLQFLFEYFSETQRNKGNFPGRFSGRQFSNSRSEMNVSTLELGDSALYLCASSLAGLHGYTFGSGTRLTVV.

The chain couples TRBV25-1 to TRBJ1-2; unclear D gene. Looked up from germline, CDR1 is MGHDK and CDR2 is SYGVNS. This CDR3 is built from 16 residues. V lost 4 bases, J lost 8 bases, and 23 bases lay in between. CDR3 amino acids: CASSGWAEPSARGYTF. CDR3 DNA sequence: TGTGCCAGCAGTGGTTGGGCAGAACCCTCCGCGAGGGGCTACACCTTC.

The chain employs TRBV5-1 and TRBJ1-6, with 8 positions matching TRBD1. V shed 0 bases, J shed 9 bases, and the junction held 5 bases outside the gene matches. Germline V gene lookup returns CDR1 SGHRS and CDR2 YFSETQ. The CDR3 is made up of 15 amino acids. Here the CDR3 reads CASSLDVQGVSPLHF. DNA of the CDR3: TGCGCCAGCAGCTTGGATGTACAGGGGGTTTCACCCCTCCACTTT.

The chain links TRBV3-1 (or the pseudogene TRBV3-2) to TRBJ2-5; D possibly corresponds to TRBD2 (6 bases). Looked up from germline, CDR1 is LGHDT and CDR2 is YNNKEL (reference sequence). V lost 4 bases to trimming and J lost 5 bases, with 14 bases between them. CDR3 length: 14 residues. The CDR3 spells CASSPLGGGETQYF. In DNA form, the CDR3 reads TGTGCCAGCAGCCCCCTGGGGGGAGGTGAGACCCAGTACTTC.

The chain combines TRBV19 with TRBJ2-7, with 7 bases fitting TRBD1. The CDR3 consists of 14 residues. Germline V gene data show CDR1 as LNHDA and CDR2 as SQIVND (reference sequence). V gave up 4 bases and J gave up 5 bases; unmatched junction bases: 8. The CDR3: CASSTSQGENEQYF. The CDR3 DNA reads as TGTGCCAGTAGTACTTCCCAGGGGGAAAACGAGCAGTACTTC.

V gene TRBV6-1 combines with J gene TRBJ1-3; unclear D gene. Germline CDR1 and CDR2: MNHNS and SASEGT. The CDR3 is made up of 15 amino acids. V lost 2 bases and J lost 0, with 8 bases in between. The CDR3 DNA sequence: TGTGCCAGCAGTGAAATGGCGGGCTCTGGAAACACCATATATTTT. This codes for CASSEMAGSGNTIYF.

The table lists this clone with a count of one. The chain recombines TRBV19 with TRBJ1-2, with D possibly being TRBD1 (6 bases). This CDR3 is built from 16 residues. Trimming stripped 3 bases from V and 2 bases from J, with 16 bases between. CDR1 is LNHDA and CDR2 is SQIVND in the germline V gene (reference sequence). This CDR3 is CASSISGQPRNYGYTF. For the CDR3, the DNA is TGTGCCAGTAGTATTTCGGGACAACCAAGGAACTATGGCTACACCTTC.

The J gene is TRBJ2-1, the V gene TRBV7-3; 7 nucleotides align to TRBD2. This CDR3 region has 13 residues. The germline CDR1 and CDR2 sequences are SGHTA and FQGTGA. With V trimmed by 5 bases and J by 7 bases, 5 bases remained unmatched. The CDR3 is CASSPPGGNEQFF. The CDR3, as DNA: TGTGCCAGCAGCCCCCCCGGGGGGAATGAGCAGTTCTTC.

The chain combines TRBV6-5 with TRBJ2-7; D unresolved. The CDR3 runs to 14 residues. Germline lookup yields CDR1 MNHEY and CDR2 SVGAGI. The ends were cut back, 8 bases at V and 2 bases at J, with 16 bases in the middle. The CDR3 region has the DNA TGTGCCAGCGGTAAAATGGATTATACCTACGAGCAGTACTTC. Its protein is CASGKMDYTYEQYF.

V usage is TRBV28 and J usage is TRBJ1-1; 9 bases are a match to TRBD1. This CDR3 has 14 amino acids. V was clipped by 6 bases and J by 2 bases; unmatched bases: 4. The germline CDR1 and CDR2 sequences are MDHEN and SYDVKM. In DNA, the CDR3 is TGTGCCAGCAGGTCGACAGGGGGAAACACTGAAGCTTTCTTT. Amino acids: CASRSTGGNTEAFF.

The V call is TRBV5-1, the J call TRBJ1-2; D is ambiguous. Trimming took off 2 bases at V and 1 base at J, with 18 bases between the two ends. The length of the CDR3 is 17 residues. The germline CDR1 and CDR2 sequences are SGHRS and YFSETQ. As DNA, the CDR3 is TGCGCCAGCAGCTTCCCGCCTGGGGAAAGTGGTAACTATGGCTACACCTTC. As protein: CASSFPPGESGNYGYTF.

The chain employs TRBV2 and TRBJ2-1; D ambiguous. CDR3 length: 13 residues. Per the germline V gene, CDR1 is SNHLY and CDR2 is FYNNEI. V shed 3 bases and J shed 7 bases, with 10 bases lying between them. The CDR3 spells CASSEQDRNEQFF. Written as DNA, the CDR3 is TGTGCCAGCAGTGAGCAGGACCGAAATGAGCAGTTCTTC. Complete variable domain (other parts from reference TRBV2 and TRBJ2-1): EPEVTQTPSHQVTQMGQEVILRCVPISNHLYFYWYRQILGQKVEFLVSFYNNEISEKSEIFDDQFSVERPDGSNFTLKIRSTKLEDSAMYFCASSEQDRNEQFFGPGTRLTVL.

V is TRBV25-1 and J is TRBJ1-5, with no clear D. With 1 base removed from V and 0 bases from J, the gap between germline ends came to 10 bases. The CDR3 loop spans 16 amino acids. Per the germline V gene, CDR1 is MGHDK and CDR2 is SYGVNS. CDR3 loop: CASSESGRTSNQPQHF. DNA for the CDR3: TGTGCCAGCAGTGAATCGGGCAGGACTAGCAATCAGCCCCAGCATTTT.

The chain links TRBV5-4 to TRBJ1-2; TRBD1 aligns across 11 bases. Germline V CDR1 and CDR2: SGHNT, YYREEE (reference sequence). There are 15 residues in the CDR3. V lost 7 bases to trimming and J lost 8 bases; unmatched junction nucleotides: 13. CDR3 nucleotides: TGTGCCAGCCGACCAACCCCCGGGACAGGGGGAGGCTACACCTTC. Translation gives CASRPTPGTGGGYTF.

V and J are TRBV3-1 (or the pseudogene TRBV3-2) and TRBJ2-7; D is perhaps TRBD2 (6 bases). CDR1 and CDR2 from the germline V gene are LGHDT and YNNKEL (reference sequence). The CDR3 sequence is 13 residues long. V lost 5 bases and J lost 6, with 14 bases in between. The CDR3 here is CASSARFGGEQYF. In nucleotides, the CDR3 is TGTGCCAGCAGCGCTCGATTCGGGGGCGAGCAGTACTTC.

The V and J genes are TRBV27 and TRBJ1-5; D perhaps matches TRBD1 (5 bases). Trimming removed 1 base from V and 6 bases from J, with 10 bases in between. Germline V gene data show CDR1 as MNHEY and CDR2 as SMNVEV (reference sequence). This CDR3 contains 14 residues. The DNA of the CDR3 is TGTGCCAGCAGTTTATGGGGGGAGGGTCAGCCCCAGCATTTT. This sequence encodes CASSLWGEGQPQHF.

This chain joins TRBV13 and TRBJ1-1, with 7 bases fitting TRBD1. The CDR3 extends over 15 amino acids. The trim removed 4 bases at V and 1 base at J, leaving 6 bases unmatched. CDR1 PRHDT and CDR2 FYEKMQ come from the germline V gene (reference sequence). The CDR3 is CASSSQGTGNTEAFF. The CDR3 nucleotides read TGTGCCAGCAGCTCACAGGGGACTGGGAACACTGAAGCTTTCTTT. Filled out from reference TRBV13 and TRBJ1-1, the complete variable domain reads AAGVIQSPRHLIKEKRETATLKCYPIPRHDTVYWYQQGPGQDPQFLISFYEKMQSDKGSIPDRFSAQQFSDYHSELNMSSLELGDSALYFCASSSQGTGNTEAFFGQGTRLTVV.

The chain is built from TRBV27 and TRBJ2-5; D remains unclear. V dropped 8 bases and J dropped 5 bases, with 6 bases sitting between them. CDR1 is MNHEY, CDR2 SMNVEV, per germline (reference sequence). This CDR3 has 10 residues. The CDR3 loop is CASGRETQYF. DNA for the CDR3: TGTGCCAGCGGTCGGGAGACCCAGTACTTC.

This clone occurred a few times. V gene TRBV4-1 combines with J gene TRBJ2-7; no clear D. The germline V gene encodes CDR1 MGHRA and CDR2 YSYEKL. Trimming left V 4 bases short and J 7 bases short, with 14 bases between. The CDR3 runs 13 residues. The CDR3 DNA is TGCGCCAGCAGCCCCTTGGACCCCAGGGAGCAGTACTTC. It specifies CASSPLDPREQYF.

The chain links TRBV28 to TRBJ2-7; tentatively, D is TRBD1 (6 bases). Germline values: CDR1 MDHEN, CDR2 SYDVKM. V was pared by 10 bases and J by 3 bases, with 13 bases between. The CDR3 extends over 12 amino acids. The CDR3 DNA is TGTGCCACTTCAGGGGTAGGCTACGAGCAGTACTTC. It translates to CATSGVGYEQYF.

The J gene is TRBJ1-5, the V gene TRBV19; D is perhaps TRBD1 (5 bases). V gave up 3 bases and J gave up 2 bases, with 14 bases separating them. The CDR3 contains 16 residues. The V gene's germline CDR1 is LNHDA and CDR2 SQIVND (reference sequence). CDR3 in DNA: TGTGCCAGTAGTATCCCGACAGTATATGGCAATCAGCCCCAGCATTTT. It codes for CASSIPTVYGNQPQHF. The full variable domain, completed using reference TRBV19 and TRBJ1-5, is DGGITQSPKYLFRKEGQNVTLSCEQNLNHDAMYWYRQDPGQGLRLIYYSQIVNDFQKGDIAEGYSVSREKKESFPLTVTSAQKNPTAFYLCASSIPTVYGNQPQHFGDGTRLSIL.